These 13 T cell receptor beta chains were all obtained from the same sample, sequenced in a study of low-dose radiotherapy and immunotherapy resistance in tumors. PCR amplification of the TCRs was performed with Phusion for approximately 20 PCR cycles, and it relied on a constant-region primer together with a V-primer adapter. TCRdb re-called the reads with MiXCR, one entry per CDR3 protein. This repertoire shows around 57,000 distinct CDR3 sequences, around a third found once; its top ten account for less than 9.5%. As to time point: after trial treatment. Documented treatment: LDRT plus nivolumab, ipilimumab, low-dose cyclophosphamide and aspirin (RACIN trial). The starting material was PBMCs, obtained after low-dose radiotherapy plus immunotherapy. These TCRs come from a male donor with rectosigmoid adenocarcinoma.

V and J are TRBV5-1 and TRBJ2-1; unclear D gene. V gave up 4 bases and J gave up 3 bases, with 14 bases separating them. The CDR3 totals 15 residues. Per germline, CDR1 SGHRS and CDR2 YFSETQ. The chain's CDR3 is CASSPLGYSYNEQFF. The CDR3, as DNA: TGCGCCAGCAGCCCGCTGGGGTATAGCTACAATGAGCAGTTCTTC.

This clonotype has just a few counts. The chain carries TRBV7-2 and TRBJ2-1, with 8 nucleotides matching TRBD1. V was clipped by 4 bases and J by 7 bases; unmatched bases: 9. CDR3 length: 15 residues. Germline V gene sequence: CDR1 SGHTA, CDR2 FQGNSA. CDR3: CASSYQVHRGNEQFF. The DNA of the CDR3 is TGTGCCAGCAGCTACCAAGTCCACAGGGGGAATGAGCAGTTCTTC. The full variable domain, rest sourced from reference TRBV7-2 and TRBJ2-1, is GAGVSQSPSNKVTEKGKDVELRCDPISGHTALYWYRQSLGQGLEFLIYFQGNSAPDKSGLPSDRFSAERTGGSVSTLTIQRTQQEDSAVYLCASSYQVHRGNEQFFGPGTRLTVL.

This clonotype showed up many times. V and J are TRBV25-1 and TRBJ2-1; possibly TRBD1 for D (6 bases). V lost 2 bases and J 2 bases, leaving 16 bases between the germline ends. Germline V CDR1 and CDR2: MGHDK, SYGVNS. The length of the CDR3 is 17 residues. CDR3 bases: TGTGCCAGCAGTGAAAATGGTCAGGGGTTAACCTACAATGAGCAGTTCTTC. This codes for CASSENGQGLTYNEQFF.

Ten or more counts support this clonotype. The chain couples TRBV28 to TRBJ2-3; TRBD2 matches 10 bases. This CDR3 has 17 residues. Germline V gene data show CDR1 as MDHEN and CDR2 as SYDVKM. V lost 3 bases, J lost 2 bases, and 8 bases stayed unmatched. CDR3 in amino acids: CASSLGQLAGTTDTQYF. Here the CDR3 DNA reads TGTGCCAGCAGTTTGGGCCAACTAGCGGGAACCACAGATACGCAGTATTTT.

This clonotype was detected many times. The chain has TRBV19 and TRBJ2-1; a weak D match, TRBD1 (5 bases). The CDR3 covers 11 residues. Between the trimmed V and J ends, which lost 1 base and 12 bases, there was a span of 7 bases. Germline CDR1 and CDR2: LNHDA and SQIVND (reference sequence). CDR3 coding DNA: TGTGCCAGTAGTATAGTTCAGGGGCAGTTCTTC. Amino acids: CASSIVQGQFF.

In this sample, this clonotype turned up many times. The chain carries TRBV7-9 and TRBJ1-5; D is unclear. The CDR3 loop spans 13 amino acids. Trimming stripped 4 bases from V and 0 bases from J, with 4 bases between. Germline-derived CDR1 and CDR2 are SEHNR and FQNEAQ (reference sequence). Here the CDR3 DNA reads TGTGCCAGCAGCTCTAGTAGCAATCAGCCCCAGCATTTT. It yields the protein CASSSSSNQPQHF.

V gene TRBV29-1 combines with J gene TRBJ2-5, with TRBD2 matching 12 bases. With V trimmed by 6 bases and J by 0 bases, 5 bases remained unmatched. Per germline, CDR1 SQVTM and CDR2 ANQGSEA. This CDR3 is built from 15 residues. CDR3 nucleotides: TGCAGCGTAGCCGGACTAGCGGGGTACCAAGAGACCCAGTACTTC. Its translation: CSVAGLAGYQETQYF.

V gene TRBV19 combines with J gene TRBJ1-2; D is possibly TRBD1 (5 bases). V lost 5 bases and J lost 5, with 18 bases in between. Germline assignment: CDR1 LNHDA and CDR2 SQIVND (reference sequence). The CDR3 extends over 15 amino acids. As DNA, the CDR3 is TGTGCCAGTAGTTCCTCCACCGGCTCAGGGTATGGCTACACCTTC. Translated: CASSSSTGSGYGYTF.

At least ten counts were recorded for this clonotype. The chain joins TRBV6-2 or TRBV6-3 to TRBJ1-5, with no clear D. V lost 4 bases, J lost 7 bases, and 17 bases lay in between. CDR3 size: 15 residues. The germline V gene has CDR1 MNHEY and CDR2 SVGEGT. CDR3 amino acids: CASSFRLTSPQPQHF. In DNA form, the CDR3 reads TGTGCCAGCAGTTTTAGGCTGACGTCCCCCCAGCCCCAGCATTTT.

This clonotype was found a few times. The chain couples TRBV4-2 to TRBJ1-5; TRBD1 matches 8 bases. Germline V gene data show CDR1 as LGHNA and CDR2 as YNFKEQ. This CDR3 is 15 amino acids long. V shed 1 base and J 5 bases; nucleotides not matched to a gene: 4. The CDR3 loop is CASSQGEQGDQPQHF. The DNA of the CDR3 is TGTGCCAGCAGCCAAGGGGAACAGGGGGATCAGCCCCAGCATTTT.

The CDR3: CASSLVFGLYNEQFF. In nucleotides, the CDR3 is TGTGCCAGCAGCTTAGTTTTTGGTCTCTACAATGAGCAGTTCTTC. The chain links TRBV7-9 to TRBJ2-1; D not resolved. CDR1 and CDR2 from the germline V gene are SEHNR and FQNEAQ (reference sequence). Trimming took 1 base from V and 3 from J, leaving 10 bases between them. The CDR3 is 15 residues long. Filled out from reference TRBV7-9 and TRBJ2-1, the complete variable domain reads DTGVSQNPRHKITKRGQNVTFRCDPISEHNRLYWYRQTLGQGPEFLTYFQNEAQLEKSRLLSDRFSAERPKGSFSTLEIQRTEQGDSAMYLCASSLVFGLYNEQFFGPGTRLTVL.

With regard to this clonotype: Just one base apart from a much larger clone, this may be a read error. The gene calls are TRBV28 and TRBJ2-1, with 7 nucleotides matching TRBD1. With V trimmed by 7 bases and J by 15 bases, 9 bases remained unmatched. CDR3 size: 11 residues. Germline lookup yields CDR1 MDHEN and CDR2 SYDVKM. CDR3 in DNA: TGTGCCAGCAATAAACCGGGACAGCGGTTCTTC. Encoded protein: CASNKPGQRFF.

This sequence joins TRBV5-8 and TRBJ2-3, with 11 bases fitting TRBD2. This CDR3 spans 19 amino acids. With 3 bases clipped from V and 1 base from J, the junction kept 13 bases outside the gene matches. The germline gives CDR1 SGHTS, CDR2 YDEGEE. The CDR3 region is CASSSAPLAGGRRTDTQYF. The CDR3 DNA is TGTGCCAGCAGCTCCGCCCCTTTAGCGGGAGGGCGGCGCACAGATACGCAGTATTTT. Variable domain in full (rest from reference TRBV5-8 and TRBJ2-3): EAGVTQSPTHLIKTRGQQATLRCSPISGHTSVYWYQQALGLGLQFLLWYDEGEERNRGNFPPRFSGRQFPNYSSELNVNALELEDSALYLCASSSAPLAGGRRTDTQYFGPGTRLTVL.